This T cell receptor (beta chain) was captured in a study of T cell changes during pregnancy in multiple sclerosis (dated by TCRdb to between 2018 and 2021). In the study overall: The study examined how the T cell repertoire changed over the course of pregnancy in women with multiple sclerosis.

The CDR3 holds 14 amino acids from the cysteine to the phenylalanine. Solely the CDR3 DNA is kept, with 42 bases framed from the first base. Sequences LGHNA (CDR1) and YNFKEQ (CDR2) are obtained from the germline V gene. Ends trimmed: V by 4 bases, J by 8 bases; bases unmatched to a gene: 8. With respect to this clone: The antigen it binds to is not known. Base qualities are not provided; no much larger clone lies one nucleotide away.

The protocol used for the library was the immunoSEQ multiplex PCR assay. Held by TCRdb, this immuneACCESS table contains in-frame sequences only and omits some clones. Under half of the omission traces to an unresolved V gene where checked; the cause of the rest is unknown. The sample table records about 93,000 clones; around 93% of these occur just once. About 0.91% of the sample belongs to the ten largest clones. The source was peripheral blood, collected before pregnancy. This clonotype was obtained from a female donor with multiple sclerosis, enrolled in a pregnancy study. This chain is built from TRBV4-2 and TRBJ1-2, with TRBD1 identical over 9 junction bases. The CDR3 protein sequence reads: CASSPGQGQKGYTF. The nucleotide sequence is TGTGCCAGCAGCCCGGGACAGGGCCAAAAGGGCTACACCTTC.